A selection of T cell receptor beta chains follows, all from one sample in a study of blood T cell repertoires in COVID-19. Here immunoSEQ multiplex PCR was the method, and the copy in TCRdb shows in-frame clones only, minus some. The table includes around 270,000 clones, around 85% detected once. Sequenced material: peripheral blood. The receptors here all came from a human donor with COVID-19, enrolled during active disease. The donor label of this sample is uncertain. The CDR3 runs from the conserved cysteine through the conserved F or W. The order of the fields is D gene, clone size, J gene, V gene, CDR3 protein, CDR3 DNA. A D gene is named only where the DNA matches it firmly. Size is omitted from some rows. Given values are once, few, many or a class for expanded clones.

D: TRBD1
size: NA
J: TRBJ1-2
V: TRBV7-9
CDR3: CASSSWTGETDGYTF
DNA: TGTGCCAGCAGCTCCTGGACAGGGGAAACTGATGGCTACACCTTC

D: NA
size: NA
J: TRBJ2-7
V: TRBV30
CDR3: CAWSRLGVSSYEQYF
DNA: TGTGCCTGGAGTCGACTCGGTGTGTCCTCCTACGAGCAGTACTTC

D: TRBD1
size: NA
J: TRBJ2-7
V: TRBV5-1
CDR3: CASSPAGQAQLEQYF
DNA: TGCGCCAGCAGCCCCGCGGGACAGGCCCAGCTGGAGCAGTACTTC

D: TRBD1
size: NA
J: TRBJ1-5
V: TRBV20-1
CDR3: CSASPPVGAGGRPQHF
DNA: TGCAGTGCTAGTCCCCCGGTAGGTGCAGGGGGACGGCCCCAGCATTTT

D: NA
size: NA
J: TRBJ1-1
V: TRBV27
CDR3: CASTGLEAFF
DNA: TGTGCCAGCACCGGACTTGAAGCTTTCTTT

D: NA
size: NA
J: TRBJ1-1
V: TRBV6-5
CDR3: CASSYSTQQNTEAFF
DNA: TGTGCCAGCAGTTACTCGACACAGCAGAACACTGAAGCTTTCTTT

D: TRBD1
size: NA
J: TRBJ2-3
V: TRBV19
CDR3: CASSIGTGRTDTQYF
DNA: TGTGCCAGTAGTATCGGGACAGGGCGCACAGATACGCAGTATTTT

D: TRBD2
size: NA
J: TRBJ2-3
V: TRBV6-5
CDR3: CASSRGGVSIDTQYF
DNA: TGTGCCAGCAGTCGCGGGGGGGTAAGCATAGATACGCAGTATTTT

D: NA
size: NA
J: TRBJ1-1
V: TRBV3-1/TRBV3-2
CDR3: CASSQVSRVGEAFF
DNA: TGTGCCAGCAGCCAAGTGTCCAGGGTAGGGGAAGCTTTCTTT

D: TRBD1
size: NA
J: TRBJ2-7
V: TRBV7-9
CDR3: CASSLIQTGGSYEQYF
DNA: TGTGCCAGCAGCTTAATTCAGACAGGGGGCTCCTACGAGCAGTACTTC

D: NA
size: once
J: TRBJ1-1
V: TRBV23-1
CDR3: CASSQYRPGEAFF
DNA: TGCGCCAGCAGTCAATATCGTCCAGGTGAAGCTTTCTTT

D: NA
size: NA
J: TRBJ2-4
V: TRBV15
CDR3: CATSQGTGLPAKNIQYF
DNA: TGTGCCACCAGCCAGGGGACCGGGCTCCCGGCCAAAAACATTCAGTACTTC

D: TRBD1
size: NA
J: TRBJ1-2
V: TRBV11-2
CDR3: CASSILQGAQGGYTF
DNA: TGTGCCAGCAGCATTTTACAGGGGGCGCAGGGAGGCTACACCTTC

D: TRBD2
size: NA
J: TRBJ2-3
V: TRBV27
CDR3: CASSFAPPRGRASDTQYF
DNA: TGTGCCAGCAGTTTCGCCCCTCCCCGCGGGAGGGCCTCAGATACGCAGTATTTT

D: TRBD1
size: NA
J: TRBJ1-5
V: TRBV6-1
CDR3: CASSEHQTGDGNQPQHF
DNA: TGTGCCAGCAGTGAGCATCAGACAGGGGATGGCAATCAGCCCCAGCATTTT

D: TRBD1
size: NA
J: TRBJ1-6
V: TRBV5-1
CDR3: CASSLEGAGNSPLHF
DNA: TGCGCCAGCAGCTTGGAGGGGGCGGGAAATTCACCCCTCCACTTT

D: TRBD1
size: NA
J: TRBJ1-4
V: TRBV25-1
CDR3: CASIGTGGADEKLFF
DNA: TGTGCCAGCATTGGGACAGGGGGCGCGGATGAAAAACTGTTTTTT

D: NA
size: NA
J: TRBJ2-5
V: TRBV7-3
CDR3: CASSSGGGRRKETQYF
DNA: TGTGCCAGCAGCTCTGGCGGGGGCAGGAGGAAAGAGACCCAGTACTTC

D: TRBD2
size: NA
J: TRBJ2-5
V: TRBV7-9
CDR3: CASSLGRREGKTQYF
DNA: TGTGCCAGCAGCTTAGGCCGCCGGGAGGGAAAGACCCAGTACTTC

D: NA
size: NA
J: TRBJ2-5
V: TRBV28
CDR3: CASMERQETQYF
DNA: TGTGCCAGCATGGAGCGTCAAGAGACCCAGTACTTC

D: TRBD1
size: NA
J: TRBJ1-2
V: TRBV28
CDR3: CASSTQDRGFVDGYTF
DNA: TGTGCCAGCAGTACCCAGGACAGGGGGTTTGTGGATGGCTACACCTTC

D: NA
size: once
J: TRBJ2-1
V: TRBV24-1
CDR3: CATSGYQGGGAYNEQFF
DNA: TGTGCCACCAGTGGATACCAAGGGGGCGGGGCTTACAATGAGCAGTTCTTC

D: TRBD1
size: NA
J: TRBJ1-2
V: TRBV11-2
CDR3: CASSLAQGARSYTF
DNA: TGTGCCAGCAGCTTAGCCCAGGGGGCGCGGAGCTACACCTTC

D: NA
size: NA
J: TRBJ1-1
V: TRBV7-2
CDR3: CASSPRGGVNTEAFF
DNA: TGTGCCAGCAGCCCTAGAGGGGGTGTGAACACTGAAGCTTTCTTT

D: TRBD2
size: NA
J: TRBJ2-3
V: TRBV30
CDR3: CASIAGGRTDTQYF
DNA: TGTGCCTCCATAGCGGGAGGGAGGACAGATACGCAGTATTTT

D: TRBD1
size: NA
J: TRBJ1-5
V: TRBV15
CDR3: CATSRDFEGAGGHQPQHF
DNA: TGTGCCACCAGCAGAGATTTTGAGGGTGCAGGGGGCCATCAGCCCCAGCATTTT

D: TRBD1
size: NA
J: TRBJ2-1
V: TRBV25-1
CDR3: CASSDDRGRDEQFF
DNA: TGTGCCAGCAGTGATGACAGGGGTAGGGATGAGCAGTTCTTC

D: TRBD1
size: NA
J: TRBJ1-4
V: TRBV28
CDR3: CASGSGGFGEKLFF
DNA: TGTGCCAGCGGATCAGGGGGCTTTGGGGAAAAACTGTTTTTT

D: TRBD1
size: NA
J: TRBJ1-3
V: TRBV6-2/TRBV6-3
CDR3: CASSYGTGSSGNTIYF
DNA: TGTGCCAGCAGTTACGGGACAGGATCCTCTGGAAACACCATATATTTT

D: TRBD1
size: NA
J: TRBJ1-4
V: TRBV18
CDR3: CASQGQGGEKLFF
DNA: TGTGCCAGCCAAGGGCAGGGGGGTGAAAAACTGTTTTTT

D: TRBD2
size: NA
J: TRBJ2-1
V: TRBV29-1
CDR3: CSQSGSTYNEQFF
DNA: TGCAGCCAAAGCGGGAGTACCTACAATGAGCAGTTCTTC

D: TRBD1
size: NA
J: TRBJ1-6
V: TRBV27
CDR3: CASSSTGQSNSPLHF
DNA: TGTGCCAGCAGTTCTACGGGACAGTCTAATTCACCCCTCCACTTT

D: NA
size: NA
J: TRBJ1-2
V: TRBV14
CDR3: CASSQARGQGIGGYTF
DNA: TGTGCCAGCAGCCAAGCTCGAGGCCAGGGGATTGGGGGCTACACCTTC

D: NA
size: NA
J: TRBJ1-1
V: TRBV10-1
CDR3: CALQKEGPGWDRAFF
DNA: TGCGCCCTCCAGAAGGAAGGCCCGGGGTGGGATCGGGCTTTCTTT

D: NA
size: NA
J: TRBJ2-3
V: TRBV4-1
CDR3: CASSKGRQPSTDTQYF
DNA: TGCGCCAGCAGCAAAGGGCGACAACCTAGCACAGATACGCAGTATTTT

D: TRBD2
size: NA
J: TRBJ2-3
V: TRBV6-6
CDR3: CASSYASGTGDTQYF
DNA: TGTGCCAGCAGTTACGCTAGCGGGACTGGAGATACGCAGTATTTT

D: NA
size: once
J: TRBJ2-7
V: TRBV28
CDR3: CASTSEPNSYEQYF
DNA: TGTGCCAGCACCTCCGAGCCAAACTCCTACGAGCAGTACTTC

D: NA
size: NA
J: TRBJ1-1
V: TRBV12-3/TRBV12-4
CDR3: CASRLSGNTEAFF
DNA: TGTGCCAGCAGACTCTCTGGGAACACTGAAGCTTTCTTT

D: NA
size: once
J: TRBJ1-5
V: TRBV2
CDR3: CASSENLDQPQHF
DNA: TGTGCCAGCAGTGAAAATCTAGATCAGCCCCAGCATTTT

D: TRBD1
size: NA
J: TRBJ1-2
V: TRBV6-2/TRBV6-3
CDR3: CASSATGGNYGYTF
DNA: TGTGCCAGCAGTGCAACAGGGGGGAACTATGGCTACACCTTC

D: NA
size: once
J: TRBJ1-4
V: TRBV19
CDR3: CASSERGKLFF
DNA: TGTGCCAGTAGCGAGCGGGGGAAACTGTTTTTT

D: TRBD1
size: once
J: TRBJ1-3
V: TRBV28
CDR3: CASSSTGAGNTIYF
DNA: TGTGCCAGCAGTTCGACAGGGGCTGGAAACACCATATATTTT

D: NA
size: NA
J: TRBJ1-5
V: TRBV27
CDR3: CASSLGPDQPQHF
DNA: TGTGCCAGCAGTTTGGGCCCCGATCAGCCCCAGCATTTT

D: NA
size: NA
J: TRBJ2-5
V: TRBV10-3
CDR3: CASRGLADLQETQYF
DNA: TGTGCCTCCCGGGGGCTAGCGGACCTCCAAGAGACCCAGTACTTC

D: NA
size: once
J: TRBJ1-6
V: TRBV5-6
CDR3: CASSGTAIRGNSPLHF
DNA: TGTGCCAGCAGCGGGACTGCCATCCGGGGCAATTCACCCCTCCACTTT

D: TRBD1
size: NA
J: TRBJ1-1
V: TRBV7-2
CDR3: CASSPRTGAGDSFF
DNA: TGTGCCAGCAGCCCAAGGACAGGGGCTGGGGATTCTTTCTTT

D: NA
size: NA
J: TRBJ1-4
V: TRBV19
CDR3: CASSRSAGLGALPNEKLFF
DNA: TGTGCCAGTAGTAGGTCCGCAGGCCTGGGAGCGTTGCCTAATGAAAAACTGTTTTTT

D: TRBD1
size: NA
J: TRBJ2-7
V: TRBV3-1/TRBV3-2
CDR3: CASSPRDSWGYEQYF
DNA: TGTGCCAGCAGCCCCCGGGACAGTTGGGGCTACGAGCAGTACTTC

D: TRBD1
size: NA
J: TRBJ2-1
V: TRBV7-3
CDR3: CASSSGTDPNEQFF
DNA: TGTGCCAGCAGCTCCGGGACAGACCCTAATGAGCAGTTCTTC

D: TRBD2
size: NA
J: TRBJ2-4
V: TRBV3-1/TRBV3-2
CDR3: CASSRPLAEVAKNIQYF
DNA: TGTGCCAGCAGCCGACCCCTAGCGGAAGTAGCCAAAAACATTCAGTACTTC

D: NA
size: NA
J: TRBJ1-2
V: TRBV28
CDR3: CASSENYGYTF
DNA: TGTGCCAGTTCGGAGAACTATGGCTACACCTTC

D: NA
size: NA
J: TRBJ2-7
V: TRBV11-2
CDR3: CASSTTTRTHEQYF
DNA: TGTGCCAGCAGCACCACCACTAGGACCCACGAGCAGTACTTC

D: TRBD1
size: NA
J: TRBJ2-1
V: TRBV4-3
CDR3: CASSRRGTATYNEQFF
DNA: TGCGCCAGCAGCCGGCGTGGGACAGCCACCTACAATGAGCAGTTCTTC

D: NA
size: NA
J: TRBJ2-4
V: TRBV2
CDR3: CASSGSGRKNIQYF
DNA: TGTGCCAGCAGTGGGTCGGGGAGGAAGAACATTCAGTACTTC

D: NA
size: NA
J: TRBJ2-1
V: TRBV5-4
CDR3: CASSLASNEQFF
DNA: TGTGCCAGCAGCTTGGCTAGCAATGAGCAGTTCTTC

D: TRBD1
size: NA
J: TRBJ1-2
V: TRBV2
CDR3: CASRWTGRYTF
DNA: TGTGCCAGCAGGTGGACAGGGCGGTACACCTTC

D: NA
size: NA
J: TRBJ2-3
V: TRBV7-3
CDR3: CASSAPAERVDTQYF
DNA: TGTGCCAGCAGCGCGCCGGCCGAGAGGGTAGATACGCAGTATTTT

D: NA
size: NA
J: TRBJ2-3
V: TRBV29-1
CDR3: CSVPQGLNTDTQYF
DNA: TGCAGCGTCCCACAGGGTTTAAACACAGATACGCAGTATTTT

D: TRBD1
size: NA
J: TRBJ1-2
V: TRBV19
CDR3: CASSTDRGLGNGYTF
DNA: TGTGCCAGTAGTACGGACAGGGGGCTTGGTAATGGCTACACCTTC